The 9 T cell receptor beta chains below were found in one sample sequenced in a study of blood T cell repertoires in COVID-19. The data were produced by immunoSEQ multiplex PCR, yet TCRdb's version contains in-frame clones alone and is incomplete. Here the sample spans fewer than 250,000 clones, over 80% being singletons. The sample taken for sequencing was peripheral blood. The source is a woman aged 55-70 years with active or convalescent COVID-19.

J is TRBJ2-2 and V is TRBV30; 10 bases are a match to TRBD2. Germline V CDR1 and CDR2: GTSNPN, SVGIG (reference sequence). The CDR3 totals 14 residues. Germline trimming cut 2 bases from V and 7 bases from J; bases unmatched to any gene: 4. CDR3 sequence reads: CAWSTGLAVGELFF. CDR3 nucleotide sequence: TGTGCCTGGAGTACCGGACTAGCGGTCGGGGAGCTGTTTTTT.

The genes are TRBV4-1 and TRBJ2-7; 9 bases fit TRBD2. The ends lost 2 bases at V and 4 bases at J; junction bases unmatched: 6. Germline V gene data show CDR1 as MGHRA and CDR2 as YSYEKL. The CDR3 runs 15 residues. The CDR3 loop is CASSQIAGVVYEQYF. CDR3 DNA: TGCGCCAGCAGCCAAATAGCGGGAGTTGTGTACGAGCAGTACTTC.

The chain is built from TRBV5-1 and TRBJ2-5; TRBD1 matches at 10 bases. J was trimmed by 3 bases and V by 2 bases; bases with no gene match: 4. Germline loops: CDR1 SGHRS, CDR2 YFSETQ. The CDR3 loop spans 15 amino acids. This CDR3 reads CASSLTGTGEETQYF. Written as DNA, the CDR3 is TGCGCCAGCAGCTTAACCGGGACAGGGGAAGAGACCCAGTACTTC.

The chain combines TRBV29-1 with TRBJ2-3; 8 nucleotides agree with TRBD2. Germline V gene lookup returns CDR1 SQVTM and CDR2 ANQGSEA. This CDR3 is built from 14 residues. J was trimmed by 1 base and V by 5 bases; bases with no gene match: 5. CDR3 DNA: TGCAGCGTTATAGTTAGCGGGGGCACAGATACGCAGTATTTT. Translating it yields CSVIVSGGTDTQYF.

The CDR3 sequence is CAWSPRLAVNEQFF. In DNA form, the CDR3 reads TGTGCCTGGAGTCCCCGACTAGCGGTTAATGAGCAGTTCTTC. The chain uses TRBV30 and TRBJ2-1; 9 bases are shared with TRBD2. V was pared by 2 bases and J by 7 bases, with 6 bases of the junction left unmatched. The CDR3 is 14 residues long. CDR1 and CDR2 (germline): GTSNPN, SVGIG (reference sequence). Using reference TRBV30 and TRBJ2-1 for the parts outside the CDR3, the full variable domain is SQTIHQWPATLVQPVGSPLSLECTVEGTSNPNLYWYRQAAGRGLQLLFYSVGIGQISSEVPQNLSASRPQDRQFILSSKKLLLSDSGFYLCAWSPRLAVNEQFFGPGTRLTVL.

There are a few counts of this clone. The V and J genes are TRBV4-1 and TRBJ1-2; D is uncertain. V dropped 4 bases and J dropped 6 bases, with 18 bases sitting between them. In germline, CDR1 is MGHRA, CDR2 YSYEKL. The CDR3 is 15 residues long. The CDR3 nucleotides are TGCGCCAGCAGCCCTGGTAATTCTAGCCCTCATGGCTACACCTTC. Translating gives CASSPGNSSPHGYTF.

The chain carries TRBV3-1 (or the pseudogene TRBV3-2) and TRBJ2-1, with a possible D match to TRBD1 (5 bases). There are 18 residues in the CDR3. The germline V and J ends were trimmed by 3 bases and 9 bases, with 27 bases remaining between them. Germline V gene data show CDR1 as LGHDT and CDR2 as YNNKEL (reference sequence). The CDR3 region is CASSHLRFGPRGPSEQFF. The CDR3 DNA follows: TGTGCCAGCAGCCATCTACGCTTTGGTCCTAGGGGCCCCAGTGAGCAGTTCTTC.

CDR3 amino acids: CASSPLRGVVNEQFF. CDR3 sequence (DNA): TGTGCCAGCTCACCTCTCCGGGGGGTGGTCAATGAGCAGTTCTTC. The rearrangement links TRBV18 to TRBJ2-1, with 7 bases fitting TRBD2. The junction had 8 bases not matched to a gene; V was cut back by 3 bases and J by 6 bases. In germline, CDR1 is KGHSH, CDR2 LQKENI. The CDR3 is made up of 15 amino acids.

V gene TRBV10-3 combines with J gene TRBJ1-5, with a tentative D call TRBD1 (5 bases). V lost 5 bases to trimming and J lost 8 bases, with 13 bases between them. The CDR3 is 13 residues long. Per the germline V gene, CDR1 is ENHRY and CDR2 is SYGVKD. The CDR3 bases are TGTGCCATCAGTCCGGACGGGGGGGAGCCCCAGCATTTT. Translated: CAISPDGGEPQHF.